This section outlines one TCR beta chain sequence together with its context. The antigen remains undetermined. Using its own MiXCR run on the reads, TCRdb lists one record per CDR3 protein. In the table there are hundreds of thousands of distinct CDR3 sequences, 30% to 40% of which are singletons. This sample is drawn from a study of T cell repertoires in cytomegalovirus infection. The CDR3 length is 13 residues. Looked up from germline, CDR1 is SQVTM and CDR2 is ANQGSEA. V lost 5 bases and J 5 bases, leaving 13 bases between the germline ends. The material was cultured PBMCs, obtained from culture after CMV antigen stimulation. The clonotype comes from a human donor in good health (CMV status not recorded). Some clones in this sample may be carry-over from other donors' samples. The V and J genes are TRBV29-1 and TRBJ1-5; D perhaps matches TRBD1 (5 bases). This chain's CDR3 is CSVRVQGDQPQHF. In DNA form, the CDR3 reads TGCAGCGTTCGGGTGCAGGGCGATCAGCCCCAGCATTTT. The whole variable domain, filled in from reference TRBV29-1 and TRBJ1-5, reads SAVISQKPSRDICQRGTSLTIQCQVDSQVTMMFWYRQQPGQSLTLIATANQGSEATYESGFVIDKFPISRPNLTFSTLTVSNMSPEDSSIYLCSVRVQGDQPQHFGDGTRLSIL.